The TCR beta chain described here comes from a study of blood T cell repertoires in COVID-19. Study-level background: Donors in the United States, Italy and Spain gave samples during acute or convalescent COVID-19. T cells, B-cell-depleted T cells, or PBMCs supplied cDNA or gDNA.

TCRdb's table, derived via immunoSEQ multiplex PCR, lists solely in-frame clones and lacks some. This sample yields approximately 200,000 clones, of which approximately 90% are seen a single time; approximately 10% belongs to the top ten. The CDR3 consists of 17 residues. J gave up 1 base and V 1 base, and 7 bases lay outside the gene matches. CDR1 MGHRA and CDR2 YSYEKL come from the germline V gene. Participants came from fewer than 25 US areas, aged roughly 18 to 89 years. The sequence was collected from a man aged 18 to 30 with acute COVID-19. The genes are TRBV4-1 and TRBJ1-5; 7 nucleotides align to TRBD1. Sequencing was done on a sample of PBMCs or T cells enriched from blood (not recorded which). CDR3 bases: TGCGCCAGCAGCCAAGGAGACAGGGCGGCAAGCAATCAGCCCCAGCATTTT. Its protein product is CASSQGDRAASNQPQHF.